This T cell receptor beta chain was documented in a study of blood T cell repertoires in COVID-19. Study details: There were acute and convalescent COVID-19 samples, and they came from the United States, Italy and Spain. Sample material is recorded as cDNA or gDNA derived from T cells, B-cell-depleted T cells, or PBMCs.

As processed by the authors: Reference gene primer amplification gave estimated nucleated cell counts. Only in-frame clones appear in the TCRdb table, and some are missing; sequencing was by immunoSEQ multiplex PCR. The DNA was the basis for D and trimming; V, J and clone size are from that table. The profile shows under 300,000 clones, about 80% of them singletons. Germline V lookup: CDR1 SGHDT, CDR2 YYEEEE. The CDR3 runs to 17 residues. J was trimmed by 4 bases and V by 1 base; bases with no gene match: 10. The clonotype originates from a woman aged 50 to 60 who had recovered from COVID-19. V is TRBV5-6 and J is TRBJ2-1; 8 positions match TRBD1. Sequencing input: peripheral blood. The CDR3 bases are TGTGCCAGCAGCTTGTCCCAGGGGGCCCTGGTTTACAATGAGCAGTTCTTC. This sequence encodes CASSLSQGALVYNEQFF. Full variable domain (outside the CDR3, taken from reference TRBV5-6 and TRBJ2-1): DAGVTQSPTHLIKTRGQQVTLRCSPKSGHDTVSWYQQALGQGPQFIFQYYEEEERQRGNFPDRFSGHQFPNYSSELNVNALLLGDSALYLCASSLSQGALVYNEQFFGPGTRLTVL.